The rows below give T cell receptor beta chains drawn from one sample of a study of blood T cell repertoires in COVID-19. Clones were read by immunoSEQ multiplex PCR, and TCRdb kept only the in-frame ones, dropping some. The table records approximately 140,000 clones, 84% of them present only once. The sequenced sample was peripheral blood. The receptors derive from a human donor in a cohort sampled during active COVID-19. CDR3s include the opening cysteine and the closing phenylalanine or tryptophan. The D gene is left open where the match is weak. Size is omitted from some rows. Given values are once, few, many or a class for expanded clones.

clone_size | j_call | d_call | v_call | cdr3_nt | cdr3_aa
- | TRBJ1-6 | TRBD1 | TRBV7-8 | TGTGCCAGCAGCCGAGAGGACAGGGGAAGATCACCCCTCCACTTT | CASSREDRGRSPLHF
- | TRBJ2-1 | - | TRBV5-8 | TGTGCCAGCAGCCTTTTCTTCGGGACACCATACAATGAGCAGTTCTTC | CASSLFFGTPYNEQFF
- | TRBJ1-1 | - | TRBV6-5 | TGTGCCAGCAGGCGCTTTGACAGGAACACTGAAGCTTTCTTT | CASRRFDRNTEAFF
- | TRBJ1-2 | - | TRBV19 | TGTGCCAGTAGTACCCTCGTAGAGAACCGGGGCTACACCTTC | CASSTLVENRGYTF
once | TRBJ2-7 | - | TRBV29-1 | TGCAGCGTTGGTGAGGGTGCCTACGAGCAGTACTTC | CSVGEGAYEQYF
many | TRBJ2-1 | TRBD1 | TRBV5-6 | TGTGCCAGCAGCGGGCCGGGACAGGGCTACAATGAGCAGTTCTTC | CASSGPGQGYNEQFF
- | TRBJ2-1 | - | TRBV7-9 | TGTGCCAGCAGCTTAGGGGGCGCGACCAATGAGCAGTTCTTC | CASSLGGATNEQFF
- | TRBJ1-4 | - | TRBV6-4 | TGTGCCAGCAGCCCAAGCTCGGGGGGGGCTAATGAAAAACTGTTTTTT | CASSPSSGGANEKLFF
- | TRBJ2-3 | TRBD1 | TRBV5-8 | TGTGCCAGCAGCTTGTGGCAGGGGGCGCGATGGACAGATACGCAGTATTTT | CASSLWQGARWTDTQYF
- | TRBJ2-2 | - | TRBV28 | TGTGCCAGCAATGTCCAGATCACCGGGGAGCTGTTTTTT | CASNVQITGELFF
- | TRBJ1-6 | TRBD1 | TRBV9 | TGTGCCAGCAGCGCCGGGGGACAGGGCGGATCACCCCTCCACTTT | CASSAGGQGGSPLHF
- | TRBJ1-1 | - | TRBV6-5 | TGTGCCAGCAGTATACGACAGAACACTGAAGCTTTCTTT | CASSIRQNTEAFF
- | TRBJ2-3 | - | TRBV20-1 | TGCAGTGCTAGTGAACTAGGAACAGATACGCAGTATTTT | CSASELGTDTQYF
once | TRBJ1-2 | - | TRBV5-1 | TGCGCCAGCAGCTTGGATGGGGAGGCCCCATATGGCTACACCTTC | CASSLDGEAPYGYTF
- | TRBJ2-1 | - | TRBV9 | TGTGCCAGCAGCCCCGGGTCGCCCAATGAGCAGTTCTTC | CASSPGSPNEQFF
- | TRBJ2-2 | - | TRBV9 | TGTGCCAGCAGCGATCCCTCCACCGGGGAGCTGTTTTTT | CASSDPSTGELFF
once | TRBJ2-7 | TRBD1 | TRBV9 | TGTGCCAGCAGCCCACCCCGACAGGGAGCCTACGAGCAGTACTTC | CASSPPRQGAYEQYF
- | TRBJ2-6 | TRBD1 | TRBV4-1 | TGCGCCAGCAGCCCACAGGGGTCCGGGGCCAACGTCCTGACTTTC | CASSPQGSGANVLTF
- | TRBJ1-1 | TRBD1 | TRBV19 | TGTGCCAGTAGTATTACCGGGACAGGGTCTGGAGCTTTCTTT | CASSITGTGSGAFF
- | TRBJ2-3 | - | TRBV10-3 | TGTGCCATCAGTGACCTAGAAACTAGCACAGATACGCAGTATTTT | CAISDLETSTDTQYF
once | TRBJ2-1 | - | TRBV19 | TGTGCCAGTAGACAGCGGTCGGAGCAGTTCTTC | CASRQRSEQFF
- | TRBJ1-1 | - | TRBV18 | TGTGCCAGCTCCCAGAACACTGAAGCTTTCTTT | CASSQNTEAFF
- | TRBJ2-3 | TRBD2 | TRBV4-1 | TGCGCCAGCAGCCAAGATAGGTCCACTAGCGGGGGCCCAGATACGCAGTATTTT | CASSQDRSTSGGPDTQYF
- | TRBJ2-5 | - | TRBV11-3 | TGTGCCAGCAGCTTCGGACAGGAGGGGAGGGAGACCCAGTACTTC | CASSFGQEGRETQYF
- | TRBJ2-1 | - | TRBV24-1 | TGTGCCACCAGTGACCCGGTCGGCAATGAGCAGTTCTTC | CATSDPVGNEQFF
- | TRBJ2-1 | - | TRBV6-5 | TGTGCCAGCAGTTACTCAGGCGGCCGTGGCAATGAGCAGTTCTTC | CASSYSGGRGNEQFF
- | TRBJ2-6 | - | TRBV19 | TGTGCCACTACCTCTGGGGCCAACGTCCTGACTTTC | CATTSGANVLTF
- | TRBJ2-1 | TRBD1 | TRBV15 | TGTGCCACCAGCAGAGATAGTCCCGGGACAGGGACCCGTTACAATGAGCAGTTCTTC | CATSRDSPGTGTRYNEQFF
- | TRBJ1-5 | - | TRBV6-5 | TGTGCCAGCAGCCGAAGTCCAGAAAGTCAGCCCCAGCATTTT | CASSRSPESQPQHF
- | TRBJ1-5 | - | TRBV3-1/TRBV3-2 | TGTGCCAGCAGCCAAGACAGACTACAGCCCCAGCATTTT | CASSQDRLQPQHF
- | TRBJ2-1 | TRBD2 | TRBV11-3 | TGTGCCAGCAGCCGCCGGAGCGGGGGGGGCCGGGATGAGCAGTTCTTC | CASSRRSGGGRDEQFF
- | TRBJ1-5 | - | TRBV19 | TGTGCCAGTAGTATAAACGGGGGGCAAAGTTCGGCCCAGCATTTT | CASSINGGQSSAQHF
- | TRBJ1-3 | TRBD1 | TRBV4-2 | TGTGCCAGCAGCCAGGACAGGAGCGAGGGAAACACCATATATTTT | CASSQDRSEGNTIYF
- | TRBJ2-2 | TRBD2 | TRBV19 | TGTGCCAGTAGTGCGACCGGGACTAGCGACTACACCGGGGAGCTGTTTTTT | CASSATGTSDYTGELFF
- | TRBJ2-2 | TRBD2 | TRBV7-2 | TGTGCCAGCAGCTTAGCCCCCGTTTTGGCGGGGGGGCAGGCCGGGGAGCTGTTTTTT | CASSLAPVLAGGQAGELFF
- | TRBJ2-1 | TRBD2 | TRBV24-1 | TGTGCCACCAGTGACAGCGGGCGGGGGGGGACCTACAATGAGCAGTTCTTC | CATSDSGRGGTYNEQFF
- | TRBJ1-3 | TRBD1 | TRBV6-1 | TGTGCCAGCAGTCAAGCCCAGGGGGCCGGAAACACCATATATTTT | CASSQAQGAGNTIYF
- | TRBJ1-2 | - | TRBV3-1/TRBV3-2 | TGTGCCAGCAGCCTACAAGGGGCGGGGAGCTATGGCTACACCTTC | CASSLQGAGSYGYTF
few | TRBJ1-4 | - | TRBV2 | TGTGCCAGCAGTGAAGATCTACCGTTTAGGAGAGAAAAACTGTTTTTT | CASSEDLPFRREKLFF
once | TRBJ1-4 | TRBD1 | TRBV7-9 | TGTGCCAGCAGCTTAGGAGGGACAGCCGATAATGAAAAACTGTTTTTT | CASSLGGTADNEKLFF
- | TRBJ2-1 | - | TRBV7-9 | TGTGCCAGCAGGCCTTACAGTGGGCCACAGTTCTTC | CASRPYSGPQFF
- | TRBJ1-1 | - | TRBV7-3 | TGTGCCAGCAGCTCTAGAGGGATCGGTGGAGCTTTCTTT | CASSSRGIGGAFF
- | TRBJ2-5 | - | TRBV5-4 | TGTGCCAGCAGCTTAATGGCTAGAAAAGAGACCCAGTACTTC | CASSLMARKETQYF
- | TRBJ1-6 | TRBD1 | TRBV5-1 | TGCGCCAGCAGCTTGCGCGACAGGGCCCTTTCCTCCTATAATTCACCCCTCCACTTT | CASSLRDRALSSYNSPLHF
- | TRBJ2-3 | - | TRBV7-8 | TGTGCCAGCAGCTTAGACCGAGCCTCTAGCACAGATACGCAGTATTTT | CASSLDRASSTDTQYF